Below, 10 T cell receptor beta chains from the same sample are listed, as sequenced in a study of PD-L1 blockade in urothelial cancer. Method: immunoSEQ multiplex PCR; TCRdb's copy keeps in-frame clones and lacks some. Found here are tens of thousands of clones, 84% of them singletons; the top ten hold 2% to 2.5%. Time point here: pretreatment peripheral blood. The material sequenced was PBMCs, taken around atezolizumab (anti-PD-L1) treatment. The receptors were gathered from a man aged 55-75 years with urothelial cancer.

The count of this clone is one. The J gene is TRBJ1-1, the V gene TRBV9, with no clear D. V was clipped by 0 bases and J by 0 bases, with 9 bases between them. The CDR3 has 15 amino acids. The germline gives CDR1 SGDLS, CDR2 YYNGEE. CDR3: CASSVAGNLNTEAFF. DNA for the CDR3: TGTGCCAGCAGCGTAGCGGGGAACTTGAACACTGAAGCTTTCTTT.

The V call is TRBV6-1, the J call TRBJ2-1; possibly TRBD2 for D (5 bases). The CDR3 extends over 16 amino acids. Trimming took off 2 bases at V and 6 bases at J, with 17 bases between the two ends. CDR1 is MNHNS, CDR2 SASEGT, per germline. The CDR3 DNA follows: TGTGCCAGCAGTGAATCCTCCTTTGTGAGGGCCAATGAGCAGTTCTTC. This sequence encodes CASSESSFVRANEQFF.

CDR3 DNA sequence: TGTGCCAGCAGCAAAGGGAGAGCGGGAGGTCGAGAGACCCAGTACTTC. Its translation: CASSKGRAGGRETQYF. The chain links TRBV21-1 to TRBJ2-5; the DNA was not used to check the table's D call, TRBD2. TRBV21-1 constitutes a pseudogene. This CDR3 has 16 amino acids.

The count of this clone is one. The J gene is TRBJ2-5, the V gene TRBV5-8; 8 bases fit TRBD1. Unmatched junction bases numbered 6, after V lost 1 base and J lost 4 bases. Germline CDR1 reads SGHTS; CDR2 reads YDEGEE. The CDR3 loop spans 15 amino acids. The CDR3 loop reads CASSLRQGAGETQYF. The CDR3 DNA follows: TGTGCCAGCAGCTTGCGCCAGGGGGCTGGAGAGACCCAGTACTTC.

The chain uses TRBV2 and TRBJ1-5; 9 positions match TRBD1. V was clipped by 6 bases and J by 5 bases; unmatched bases: 2. CDR3 length: 13 residues. Germline-derived CDR1 and CDR2 are SNHLY and FYNNEI. CDR3 bases: TGTGCCAGCAGAGGGACAGGGTATCAGCCCCAGCATTTT. Translation: CASRGTGYQPQHF.

The J gene is TRBJ2-5, the V gene TRBV6-1, with 7 bases fitting TRBD1. The CDR3 spans 14 residues. CDR1 MNHNS and CDR2 SASEGT come from the germline V gene. Unmatched junction bases numbered 5, after V lost 2 bases and J lost 5 bases. The CDR3 DNA follows: TGTGCCAGCAGTGAACAGACAGGGTGGGAGACCCAGTACTTC. This sequence encodes CASSEQTGWETQYF.

The chain has TRBV6-1 and TRBJ2-7; D is ambiguous. Deletions cut 6 bases from V and 8 bases from J, with 17 bases between. This CDR3 is 13 amino acids long. Germline V gene lookup returns CDR1 MNHNS and CDR2 SASEGT. The CDR3 sequence: CASRSLRGGKQYF. In DNA form, the CDR3 reads TGTGCCAGCAGATCGCTACGTGGCGGCAAGCAGTACTTC.

The chain recombines TRBV28 with TRBJ2-1; D is uncertain. Germline V lookup: CDR1 MDHEN, CDR2 SYDVKM. The CDR3 covers 14 residues. Trimming took off 1 base at V and 7 bases at J, with 11 bases between the two ends. The CDR3 sequence: CASSLSSSRNEQFF. The CDR3 DNA is TGTGCCAGCAGTTTATCTTCATCTAGGAATGAGCAGTTCTTC. The whole variable domain, remainder taken from reference TRBV28 and TRBJ2-1, is DVKVTQSSRYLVKRTGEKVFLECVQDMDHENMFWYRQDPGLGLRLIYFSYDVKMKEKGDIPEGYSVSREKKERFSLILESASTNQTSMYLCASSLSSSRNEQFFGPGTRLTVL.

This sequence joins TRBV30 and TRBJ2-3, with 8 bases identical to TRBD2. The CDR3 extends over 14 amino acids. With 4 bases clipped from V and 3 bases from J, the junction kept 6 bases outside the gene matches. The V gene's germline CDR1 is GTSNPN and CDR2 SVGIG (reference sequence). CDR3 loop: CAWNPGLGTDTQYF. For the CDR3, the DNA is TGTGCCTGGAATCCGGGACTAGGGACAGATACGCAGTATTTT.

This chain uses TRBV29-1 with TRBJ1-2, with TRBD1 as a possible D gene (6 bases). This CDR3 has 12 residues. The germline V gene encodes CDR1 SQVTM and CDR2 ANQGSEA. Deletions cut 7 bases from V and 2 bases from J, with 11 bases between. The CDR3 reads CSAWTENYGYTF. The CDR3 coding sequence is TGCAGCGCCTGGACAGAGAACTATGGCTACACCTTC.